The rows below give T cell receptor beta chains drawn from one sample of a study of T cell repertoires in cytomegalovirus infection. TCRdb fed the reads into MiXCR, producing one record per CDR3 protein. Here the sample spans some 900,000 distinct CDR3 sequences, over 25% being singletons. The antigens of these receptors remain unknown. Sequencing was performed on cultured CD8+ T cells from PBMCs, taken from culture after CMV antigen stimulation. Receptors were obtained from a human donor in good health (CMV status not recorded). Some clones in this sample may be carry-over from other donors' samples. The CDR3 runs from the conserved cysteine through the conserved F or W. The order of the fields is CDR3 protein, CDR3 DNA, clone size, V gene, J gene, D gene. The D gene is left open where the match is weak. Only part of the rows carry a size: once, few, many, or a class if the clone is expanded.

CDR3aa: CAIRTKGVPADGYTF
CDR3nt: TGTGCCATCAGAACAAAGGGAGTCCCAGCGGATGGCTACACCTTC
abundance: few
v_gene: TRBV10-3
j_gene: TRBJ1-2
d_gene: NA

CDR3aa: CASSPFQTSGGLSEQFF
CDR3nt: TGCGCCAGCAGCCCATTCCAGACTAGCGGGGGGCTAAGTGAGCAGTTCTTC
abundance: NA
v_gene: TRBV4-3
j_gene: TRBJ2-1
d_gene: TRBD2

CDR3aa: CASAAGDWDTEAFF
CDR3nt: TGTGCCAGCGCAGCAGGGGATTGGGACACTGAAGCTTTCTTT
abundance: NA
v_gene: TRBV13
j_gene: TRBJ1-1
d_gene: NA

CDR3aa: CASSLPGGLTDTQYF
CDR3nt: TGTGCCAGCAGCTTGCCTGGCGGGCTCACAGATACGCAGTATTTT
abundance: once
v_gene: TRBV5-4
j_gene: TRBJ2-3
d_gene: NA

CDR3aa: CASSLRRGERNEQFF
CDR3nt: TGTGCCAGCAGCTTAAGGCGGGGGGAGCGCAATGAGCAGTTCTTC
abundance: few
v_gene: TRBV7-9
j_gene: TRBJ2-1
d_gene: TRBD2

CDR3aa: CSVEGGYGYTF
CDR3nt: TGCAGCGTTGAGGGGGGCTATGGCTACACCTTC
abundance: few
v_gene: TRBV29-1
j_gene: TRBJ1-2
d_gene: NA

CDR3aa: CAIPGDGGYTF
CDR3nt: TGTGCCATCCCGGGGGACGGGGGCTACACCTTC
abundance: NA
v_gene: TRBV6-6
j_gene: TRBJ1-2
d_gene: NA

CDR3aa: CASSLGQGFADTQYF
CDR3nt: TGTGCCAGCAGCTTGGGACAGGGTTTCGCAGATACGCAGTATTTT
abundance: NA
v_gene: TRBV5-5
j_gene: TRBJ2-3
d_gene: TRBD1

CDR3aa: CASSKFGSNTEALF
CDR3nt: TGTGCCAGCAGTAAGTTCGGGTCGAACACTGAAGCTTTGTTT
abundance: NA
v_gene: TRBV6-1
j_gene: TRBJ1-1
d_gene: NA

CDR3aa: CASSLAVKTGSGANVLTF
CDR3nt: TGTGCCAGCAGCTTAGCGGTAAAGACAGGGTCTGGGGCCAACGTCCTGACTTTC
abundance: once
v_gene: TRBV7-8
j_gene: TRBJ2-6
d_gene: TRBD1

CDR3aa: CASSSPLEGWYTEAFF
CDR3nt: TGTGCCAGCAGCTCCCCCCTTGAGGGTTGGTACACTGAAGCTTTCTTT
abundance: NA
v_gene: TRBV7-2
j_gene: TRBJ1-1
d_gene: NA

CDR3aa: CSVAGDGGNTIYF
CDR3nt: TGCAGCGTCGCAGGGGACGGTGGAAACACCATATATTTT
abundance: few
v_gene: TRBV29-1
j_gene: TRBJ1-3
d_gene: NA

CDR3aa: CASSPPEGGETQYF
CDR3nt: TGTGCCAGCTCACCACCTGAGGGAGGAGAGACCCAGTACTTC
abundance: NA
v_gene: TRBV18
j_gene: TRBJ2-5
d_gene: NA

CDR3aa: CASSEAAGGWPQHF
CDR3nt: TGTGCCAGCAGTGAAGCGGCGGGGGGATGGCCCCAGCATTTT
abundance: NA
v_gene: TRBV2
j_gene: TRBJ1-5
d_gene: NA

CDR3aa: CASGTGGSPLHF
CDR3nt: TGTGCCAGCGGAACAGGGGGCTCACCCCTCCACTTT
abundance: many
v_gene: TRBV7-6
j_gene: TRBJ1-6
d_gene: TRBD1

CDR3aa: CASSESEGLDYGYTF
CDR3nt: TGTGCCAGCAGTGAATCGGAGGGACTCGACTATGGCTACACCTTC
abundance: NA
v_gene: TRBV25-1
j_gene: TRBJ1-2
d_gene: NA

CDR3aa: CASSLGLRHEKLFF
CDR3nt: TGTGCCAGCAGTTTAGGCCTGAGGCATGAAAAACTGTTTTTT
abundance: few
v_gene: TRBV27
j_gene: TRBJ1-4
d_gene: NA

CDR3aa: CASSSQSGGTYNEQFF
CDR3nt: TGTGCCAGCAGCTCCCAGAGCGGGGGTACCTACAATGAGCAGTTCTTC
abundance: NA
v_gene: TRBV7-6
j_gene: TRBJ2-1
d_gene: TRBD2

CDR3aa: CASRGWAVEQYF
CDR3nt: TGTGCCAGCAGGGGATGGGCGGTCGAGCAGTACTTC
abundance: NA
v_gene: TRBV5-6
j_gene: TRBJ2-7
d_gene: NA

CDR3aa: CASSSGQGALPYGYTF
CDR3nt: TGTGCCAGCAGTTCCGGACAGGGGGCCCTCCCGTATGGCTACACCTTC
abundance: NA
v_gene: TRBV27
j_gene: TRBJ1-2
d_gene: TRBD1

CDR3aa: CASSSPSLGQGIYGYTF
CDR3nt: TGTGCCAGCAGCTCTCCCTCGCTTGGACAGGGAATCTATGGCTACACCTTC
abundance: NA
v_gene: TRBV7-6
j_gene: TRBJ1-2
d_gene: TRBD1

CDR3aa: CASSFGGGAGEQFF
CDR3nt: TGTGCCAGCAGCTTTGGCGGGGGGGCAGGTGAGCAGTTCTTC
abundance: NA
v_gene: TRBV7-2
j_gene: TRBJ2-1
d_gene: TRBD2

CDR3aa: CASSSAPGQRPNSFF
CDR3nt: TGTGCCAGCAGCTCGGCGCCGGGACAGAGACCAAATTCGTTCTTC
abundance: NA
v_gene: TRBV7-9
j_gene: TRBJ2-1
d_gene: TRBD1

CDR3aa: CVSSYSSISGSQPQHF
CDR3nt: TGTGTCAGCAGTTACTCATCGATCTCGGGGTCTCAGCCCCAGCATTTT
abundance: NA
v_gene: TRBV6-2/TRBV6-3
j_gene: TRBJ1-5
d_gene: NA

CDR3aa: CASSLNRWESPLHF
CDR3nt: TGTGCCAGCAGTTTAAATCGATGGGAATCACCCCTCCACTTT
abundance: NA
v_gene: TRBV27
j_gene: TRBJ1-6
d_gene: NA

CDR3aa: CASNPSGAQGNEQFF
CDR3nt: TGCGCCAGCAACCCCTCGGGCGCCCAGGGGAATGAGCAGTTCTTC
abundance: NA
v_gene: TRBV5-1
j_gene: TRBJ2-1
d_gene: NA

CDR3aa: CASSYGRGYQETQYF
CDR3nt: TGTGCCAGCAGCTATGGACGGGGGTACCAAGAGACCCAGTACTTC
abundance: NA
v_gene: TRBV28
j_gene: TRBJ2-5
d_gene: NA

CDR3aa: CASSSSVRQNSPLHF
CDR3nt: TGTGCCAGCAGCTCGTCGGTGAGACAGAATTCACCCCTCCACTTT
abundance: NA
v_gene: TRBV7-6
j_gene: TRBJ1-6
d_gene: NA

CDR3aa: CASSSGTGSGYTF
CDR3nt: TGTGCCAGCAGTTCCGGGACAGGGAGTGGCTACACCTTC
abundance: NA
v_gene: TRBV27
j_gene: TRBJ1-2
d_gene: TRBD1

CDR3aa: CASSYQAGQFSGANVLTF
CDR3nt: TGTGCCAGCAGTTACCAAGCAGGACAGTTCTCTGGGGCCAACGTCCTGACTTTC
abundance: few
v_gene: TRBV6-2/TRBV6-3
j_gene: TRBJ2-6
d_gene: NA

CDR3aa: CASTVVGGSGNTIYF
CDR3nt: TGTGCCAGCACCGTTGTCGGGGGCTCTGGAAACACCATATATTTT
abundance: NA
v_gene: TRBV7-1
j_gene: TRBJ1-3
d_gene: NA

CDR3aa: CASSSGNRNTGELFF
CDR3nt: TGTGCCAGCAGCTCGGGAAACCGGAACACCGGGGAGCTGTTTTTT
abundance: many
v_gene: TRBV12-3/TRBV12-4
j_gene: TRBJ2-2
d_gene: NA

CDR3aa: CASSRLKDRDGEKLFF
CDR3nt: TGTGCCAGCAGCCGACTTAAGGACAGGGATGGTGAAAAACTGTTTTTT
abundance: few
v_gene: TRBV7-6
j_gene: TRBJ1-4
d_gene: TRBD1

CDR3aa: CASSRFGTEIYNEQFF
CDR3nt: TGTGCCAGCAGTCGCTTCGGGACAGAAATTTACAATGAGCAGTTCTTC
abundance: NA
v_gene: TRBV12-3/TRBV12-4
j_gene: TRBJ2-1
d_gene: TRBD1

CDR3aa: CASSYSTGENTEAFF
CDR3nt: TGTGCCAGCAGTTACTCTACAGGGGAGAACACTGAAGCTTTCTTT
abundance: few
v_gene: TRBV6-5
j_gene: TRBJ1-1
d_gene: TRBD1

CDR3aa: CASSEFGRASSYNSPLHF
CDR3nt: TGTGCCAGCAGTGAATTTGGAAGGGCTAGCTCCTATAATTCACCCCTCCACTTT
abundance: NA
v_gene: TRBV6-1
j_gene: TRBJ1-6
d_gene: NA

CDR3aa: CASSVSGVEQYF
CDR3nt: TGTGCCAGCAGTGTTAGCGGGGTTGAGCAGTACTTC
abundance: NA
v_gene: TRBV14
j_gene: TRBJ2-7
d_gene: TRBD2

CDR3aa: CSARAESVTQYF
CDR3nt: TGCAGTGCTAGAGCCGAGAGCGTGACCCAGTACTTC
abundance: NA
v_gene: TRBV20-1
j_gene: TRBJ2-5
d_gene: NA

CDR3aa: CASSMGRGNTGELFF
CDR3nt: TGTGCCAGTAGTATGGGCAGGGGTAACACCGGGGAGCTGTTTTTT
abundance: few
v_gene: TRBV19
j_gene: TRBJ2-2
d_gene: NA

CDR3aa: CASGQGAGQPQHF
CDR3nt: TGTGCCAGCGGACAGGGGGCCGGTCAGCCCCAGCATTTT
abundance: NA
v_gene: TRBV9
j_gene: TRBJ1-5
d_gene: TRBD1

CDR3aa: CASSYDSANPYYNSPLHF
CDR3nt: TGTGCCAGCAGTTACGACTCGGCCAACCCATATTATAATTCACCCCTCCACTTT
abundance: many
v_gene: TRBV6-2/TRBV6-3
j_gene: TRBJ1-6
d_gene: NA

CDR3aa: CASSYTWGYEQFF
CDR3nt: TGCGCCAGCAGCTATACATGGGGCTATGAGCAGTTCTTC
abundance: NA
v_gene: TRBV5-1
j_gene: TRBJ2-1
d_gene: NA

CDR3aa: CASSLETGISYNEQFF
CDR3nt: TGTGCCAGCAGCTTGGAGACAGGGATATCCTACAATGAGCAGTTCTTC
abundance: NA
v_gene: TRBV5-6
j_gene: TRBJ2-1
d_gene: TRBD1

CDR3aa: CASSDPGFLGPDTEAFF
CDR3nt: TGTGCCAGCAGTGATCCTGGCTTTCTAGGCCCAGACACTGAAGCTTTCTTT
abundance: NA
v_gene: TRBV2
j_gene: TRBJ1-1
d_gene: NA

CDR3aa: CASSFPDGHYGYTF
CDR3nt: TGTGCCAGCAGTTTTCCAGACGGCCACTATGGCTACACCTTC
abundance: few
v_gene: TRBV28
j_gene: TRBJ1-2
d_gene: NA

CDR3aa: CASSGQWGGTEAFF
CDR3nt: TGTGCCAGCAGCGGCCAGTGGGGAGGCACTGAAGCTTTCTTT
abundance: NA
v_gene: TRBV7-9
j_gene: TRBJ1-1
d_gene: NA

CDR3aa: CASRDYRGTITDTQYF
CDR3nt: TGTGCCAGCAGAGATTACAGGGGAACCATCACAGATACGCAGTATTTT
abundance: many
v_gene: TRBV6-1
j_gene: TRBJ2-3
d_gene: TRBD1

CDR3aa: CASGGGRSNQPQHF
CDR3nt: TGTGCCAGCGGAGGGGGGCGTAGCAATCAGCCCCAGCATTTT
abundance: few
v_gene: TRBV2
j_gene: TRBJ1-5
d_gene: NA